One and the same sample provided the 21 T cell receptor beta chains below, sequenced in a study of cytomegalovirus exposure and HLA in healthy donors. The PCR had 60 Vbeta and 13 Jbeta primers. Data came from immunoSEQ multiplex PCR; TCRdb stores just in-frame clones and leaves some out. Here the sample spans fewer than 200,000 clones, around 83% being singletons. The sample consisted of PBMCs. Receptor source: a man aged 40-49 years in good health and CMV-seropositive.

The V and J genes are TRBV7-2 and TRBJ2-7; 8 bases line up with TRBD1. CDR1 and CDR2 (germline): SGHTA, FQGNSA. This CDR3 is built from 15 residues. The V gene end was trimmed by 1 base and the J gene end by 5 bases; junction bases not matched to a gene: 7. In DNA, the CDR3 is TGTGCCAGCAGCTTAGAGGGCAGGGGGCTAGACGAGCAGTACTTC. Residues: CASSLEGRGLDEQYF. The full variable domain, completed using reference TRBV7-2 and TRBJ2-7, is GAGVSQSPSNKVTEKGKDVELRCDPISGHTALYWYRQSLGQGLEFLIYFQGNSAPDKSGLPSDRFSAERTGGSVSTLTIQRTQQEDSAVYLCASSLEGRGLDEQYFGPGTRLTVT.

The V call is TRBV6-5, the J call TRBJ2-2; 11 positions agree with TRBD2. CDR1 MNHEY and CDR2 SVGAGI come from the germline V gene. CDR3 length equals 16 residues. V dropped 1 base and J dropped 6; count of bases not matched to a gene: 4. Here the CDR3 reads CASSYFRGLAAGELFF. The DNA for the CDR3 is TGTGCCAGCAGTTACTTCCGGGGACTAGCGGCCGGGGAGCTGTTTTTT.

The genes are TRBV29-1 and TRBJ1-3; 8 nucleotides agree with TRBD1. The V segment lost 1 base and the J segment 0 bases; nucleotides outside the gene matches: 2. From germline, CDR1 is SQVTM and CDR2 ANQGSEA. The CDR3 covers 15 residues. CDR3 sequence: CSVEGTGSSGNTIYF. The CDR3, as DNA: TGCAGCGTTGAAGGGACAGGGTCCTCTGGAAACACCATATATTTT. Full variable domain (outside the CDR3, taken from reference TRBV29-1 and TRBJ1-3): SAVISQKPSRDICQRGTSLTIQCQVDSQVTMMFWYRQQPGQSLTLIATANQGSEATYESGFVIDKFPISRPNLTFSTLTVSNMSPEDSSIYLCSVEGTGSSGNTIYFGEGSWLTVV.

This sequence joins TRBV5-1 and TRBJ2-7; TRBD1 aligns across 10 bases. The CDR3 runs to 15 residues. Per the germline V gene, CDR1 is SGHRS and CDR2 is YFSETQ. The trim removed 4 bases at V and 3 bases at J, leaving 7 bases unmatched. As DNA, the CDR3 is TGCGCCAGCAGCCTCCGACAGGGGGCTTTCTACGAGCAGTACTTC. Translated, it gives CASSLRQGAFYEQYF.

The chain couples TRBV9 to TRBJ2-7; tentatively, D is TRBD1 (6 bases). From germline, CDR1 is SGDLS and CDR2 YYNGEE. Between the trimmed V and J ends, which lost 4 bases and 2 bases, there was a span of 13 bases. The CDR3 contains 14 residues. The CDR3 is CASSTRDTPYEQYF. CDR3 bases: TGTGCCAGCAGCACCCGGGACACCCCCTACGAGCAGTACTTC.

The chain joins TRBV5-1 to TRBJ1-4, with TRBD1 identical over 7 bases. Germline CDR1 and CDR2: SGHRS and YFSETQ. The ends lost 4 bases at V and 1 base at J; junction bases unmatched: 4. The CDR3 length is 15 residues. The CDR3 DNA reads TGCGCCAGCAGCCTACAGGGGCTAACTAATGAAAAACTGTTTTTT. As protein: CASSLQGLTNEKLFF.

This clone has just one count. The chain couples TRBV27 to TRBJ2-5; D uncertain. The J call may be mistaken, given a closer DNA end match to TRBJ2-7. The germline V gene encodes CDR1 MNHEY and CDR2 SMNVEV (reference sequence). There are 14 residues in the CDR3. DNA for the CDR3: TGTGCCAGCCCCTCTCCCTTACACGGGTACGAGCAGTACTTC. Translating it yields CASPSPLHGYEQYF.

The chain has TRBV9 and TRBJ2-3; 10 bases match TRBD1. V lost 0 bases to trimming and J lost 1 base; unmatched junction nucleotides: 2. The CDR3 consists of 16 residues. From germline, CDR1 is SGDLS and CDR2 YYNGEE. CDR3 sequence: CASSVGDRGGTDTQYF. The CDR3, as DNA: TGTGCCAGCAGCGTAGGGGACAGGGGAGGCACAGATACGCAGTATTTT.

Only a few counts were recorded for this clone. This chain links TRBV28 with TRBJ2-7; the match to TRBD1 covers 7 bases. J gave up 0 bases and V 8 bases, and 4 bases lay outside the gene matches. Germline-derived CDR1 and CDR2 are MDHEN and SYDVKM. The CDR3 is 13 amino acids. The CDR3 bases are TGTGCCAGCTTGGACAGGAGCTCCTACGAGCAGTACTTC. This encodes CASLDRSSYEQYF.

The chain recombines TRBV19 with TRBJ1-1; D is ambiguous. Trimming pared 2 bases from V and 4 bases from J, leaving 8 bases between. This CDR3 has 13 amino acids. The germline V gene encodes CDR1 LNHDA and CDR2 SQIVND (reference sequence). The CDR3 sequence: CASSILGVTEAFF. The CDR3 nucleotides read TGTGCCAGTAGTATATTAGGAGTCACTGAAGCTTTCTTT.

The rearrangement uses TRBV9 and TRBJ2-1, with D possibly being TRBD2 (5 bases). Germline CDR1 and CDR2: SGDLS and YYNGEE. V was trimmed by 3 bases and J by 0 bases, leaving 7 bases between them. CDR3 size: 14 residues. The CDR3 DNA sequence: TGTGCCAGCAGCGCCCGGGACTCCTACAATGAGCAGTTCTTC. The encoded protein is CASSARDSYNEQFF. Using reference TRBV9 and TRBJ2-1 for the parts outside the CDR3, the full variable domain is DSGVTQTPKHLITATGQRVTLRCSPRSGDLSVYWYQQSLDQGLQFLIQYYNGEERAKGNILERFSAQQFPDLHSELNLSSLELGDSALYFCASSARDSYNEQFFGPGTRLTVL.

V gene TRBV7-2 combines with J gene TRBJ1-5, with 9 bases lining up with TRBD1. The V segment lost 5 bases and the J segment 5 bases; nucleotides outside the gene matches: 10. Germline V gene sequence: CDR1 SGHTA, CDR2 FQGNSA. The CDR3 is made up of 16 amino acids. This CDR3 is CASSQQGAGVDQPQHF. For the CDR3, the DNA is TGTGCCAGCAGCCAACAGGGGGCGGGGGTTGATCAGCCCCAGCATTTT.

Remarks on this clone: Additional DNA sequences in this sample encode the identical CDR3. The chain combines TRBV7-3 with TRBJ1-1; a possible D gene is TRBD1 (6 bases). CDR3 length: 14 residues. V gave up 4 bases and J gave up 0 bases, with 9 bases separating them. CDR1 and CDR2 from the germline V gene are SGHTA and FQGTGA. This CDR3 reads CASSSDSMNTEAFF. The CDR3 bases are TGTGCCAGCAGCTCGGACAGCATGAACACTGAAGCTTTCTTT. The full variable domain, its missing parts supplied by reference TRBV7-3 and TRBJ1-1, is GAGVSQTPSNKVTEKGKYVELRCDPISGHTALYWYRQSLGQGPEFLIYFQGTGAADDSGLPNDRFFAVRPEGSVSTLKIQRTERGDSAVYLCASSSDSMNTEAFFGQGTRLTVV.

The rearrangement joins TRBV6-1 to TRBJ2-7; 7 nucleotides line up with TRBD1. V was clipped by 7 bases and J by 6 bases; unmatched bases: 9. CDR1 and CDR2 (germline): MNHNS, SASEGT. This CDR3 spans 13 amino acids. CDR3 DNA sequence: TGTGCCAGCAAATGGACAGGTTCGCGCGAGCAGTACTTC. Translated, it gives CASKWTGSREQYF.

The chain is built from TRBV30 and TRBJ2-7; TRBD1 aligns across 10 bases. The CDR3 has 13 amino acids. Germline CDR1 reads GTSNPN; CDR2 reads SVGIG (reference sequence). V gave up 5 bases and J gave up 7 bases; unmatched junction bases: 8. The CDR3 region has the DNA TGTGCCTGGGGGACCGGGACAGGGGTTGAGCAGTACTTC. It encodes CAWGTGTGVEQYF. The full variable domain, rest sourced from reference TRBV30 and TRBJ2-7, is SQTIHQWPATLVQPVGSPLSLECTVEGTSNPNLYWYRQAAGRGLQLLFYSVGIGQISSEVPQNLSASRPQDRQFILSSKKLLLSDSGFYLCAWGTGTGVEQYFGPGTRLTVT.

This sequence joins TRBV15 and TRBJ2-7; TRBD2 aligns across 10 bases. J lost 4 bases, V lost 0 bases, and 6 bases had no gene match. The CDR3 sequence is 16 residues long. Germline assignment: CDR1 LNHNV and CDR2 YYDKDF (reference sequence). Here the CDR3 DNA reads TGTGCCACCAGCAGAGATCGTGGAGCGGGAGGGTACGAGCAGTACTTC. Its protein is CATSRDRGAGGYEQYF.

The chain joins TRBV9 to TRBJ2-2; D might be TRBD1 (6 bases). CDR1 and CDR2 from the germline V gene are SGDLS and YYNGEE. V was cut by 3 bases and J by 4 bases, with 10 bases left in between. The CDR3 consists of 14 residues. Here the CDR3 reads CASSGGQFTGELFF. The CDR3, as DNA: TGTGCCAGCAGCGGGGGACAATTCACCGGGGAGCTGTTTTTT.

A single count supports this clone. The chain is built from TRBV6-5 and TRBJ2-7; D may be TRBD1 (6 bases). With 4 bases removed from V and 1 base from J, the gap between germline ends came to 11 bases. The length of the CDR3 is 14 residues. CDR1 is MNHEY, CDR2 SVGAGI, per germline. The chain's CDR3 is CASSSNRVSYEQYF. CDR3 nucleotide sequence: TGTGCCAGCAGTTCAAACAGGGTTTCCTACGAGCAGTACTTC.

This chain links TRBV5-6 with TRBJ2-7; 8 bases match TRBD1. J lost 5 bases, V lost 4 bases, and 11 bases had no gene match. Germline CDR1 and CDR2: SGHDT and YYEEEE. This CDR3 has 15 amino acids. The CDR3 DNA reads TGTGCCAGCAGCCCATACTCGGACAGGGACCACGAGCAGTACTTC. It codes for CASSPYSDRDHEQYF.

V usage is TRBV19 and J usage is TRBJ2-7; 12 positions agree with TRBD2. V was pared by 1 base and J by 3 bases, with 4 bases of the junction left unmatched. The CDR3 has 16 amino acids. Per the germline V gene, CDR1 is LNHDA and CDR2 is SQIVND (reference sequence). The CDR3 nucleotides read TGTGCCAGTAGTATAGTGACTAGCGGGAGTCGCTACGAGCAGTACTTC. It is translated as CASSIVTSGSRYEQYF.

In the case of this clone: One end of the junction does not line up with germline, which may come from a read error. CDR3 bases: TGTTCCAGCAGCTTAGGACAGGAGAACACTGAAGCTTTCTTT. This encodes CSSSLGQENTEAFF. This rearrangement joins TRBV7-9 to TRBJ1-1; 7 nucleotides match TRBD1. This CDR3 is built from 14 residues. Germline V gene data show CDR1 as SEHNR and CDR2 as FQNEAQ (reference sequence).